A single sample is the source of the 9 T cell receptor beta chains below, sequenced in a study of shared clonotypes between healthy human individuals. Data came from immunoSEQ multiplex PCR; TCRdb stores just in-frame clones and leaves some out. The sample yields approximately 620,000 clones, roughly 97% seen once. The specimen was naive CD4+ T cells sorted from blood. The sample's subset: CD45RA+ positively selected. The source of these receptors is a woman younger than 45 in good health.

The gene calls are TRBV7-2 and TRBJ2-1; TRBD2 agrees at 12 bases. Germline V lookup: CDR1 SGHTA, CDR2 FQGNSA. The ends lost 3 bases at V and 10 bases at J; junction bases unmatched: 7. CDR3 length equals 15 residues. CDR3 sequence: CASSFDGLAGIEQFF. The CDR3 region has the DNA TGTGCCAGCAGCTTCGACGGACTAGCGGGAATCGAGCAGTTCTTC.

The chain employs TRBV28 and TRBJ2-7; TRBD1 agrees at 8 bases. The germline CDR1 and CDR2 sequences are MDHEN and SYDVKM. V lost 7 bases, J lost 4 bases, and 9 bases stayed unmatched. This CDR3 has 14 amino acids. CDR3 amino acids: CASNLRQGTYEQYF. For the CDR3, the DNA is TGTGCCAGCAACCTACGACAGGGGACGTACGAGCAGTACTTC.

This chain joins TRBV7-9 and TRBJ2-7; TRBD1 matches at 9 bases. Germline CDR1 reads SEHNR; CDR2 reads FQNEAQ (reference sequence). V lost 4 bases, J lost 5 bases, and 6 bases stayed unmatched. The CDR3 is 14 amino acids. CDR3 sequence reads: CASSWGQGFHEQYF. In DNA, the CDR3 is TGTGCCAGCAGCTGGGGACAGGGTTTCCACGAGCAGTACTTC.

This chain uses TRBV29-1 with TRBJ1-1; no firm D call. The CDR3 contains 10 residues. The germline V and J ends were trimmed by 6 bases and 8 bases, with 10 bases remaining between them. Germline V gene sequence: CDR1 SQVTM, CDR2 ANQGSEA. The CDR3, as DNA: TGCAGCGTGGTTACTGGGGAAGCTTTCTTT. Translating it yields CSVVTGEAFF.

This chain joins TRBV5-4 and TRBJ1-1; D is ambiguous. V was trimmed by 4 bases and J by 1 base, leaving 14 bases between them. CDR1 and CDR2 (germline): SGHNT, YYREEE (reference sequence). CDR3 length equals 15 residues. The CDR3 is CASSVEPRQNTEAFF. CDR3 nucleotides: TGTGCCAGCAGCGTGGAACCACGCCAGAACACTGAAGCTTTCTTT. Drawing the rest from reference TRBV5-4 and TRBJ1-1, the complete variable domain is ETGVTQSPTHLIKTRGQQVTLRCSSQSGHNTVSWYQQALGQGPQFIFQYYREEENGRGNFPPRFSGLQFPNYSSELNVNALELDDSALYLCASSVEPRQNTEAFFGQGTRLTVV.

The chain combines TRBV7-9 with TRBJ1-4, with 7 bases that match TRBD1. CDR1 is SEHNR, CDR2 FQNEAQ, per germline (reference sequence). The ends lost 5 bases at V and 5 bases at J; junction bases unmatched: 8. This CDR3 is built from 15 residues. The DNA for the CDR3 is TGTGCCAGCAGCCTAGGACAGGCCCCAAATGAAAAACTGTTTTTT. Protein sequence: CASSLGQAPNEKLFF.

This chain uses TRBV11-2 with TRBJ2-1; 7 bases fit TRBD2. The CDR3 runs 15 residues. Germline lookup yields CDR1 SGHAT and CDR2 FQNNGV. V lost 4 bases to trimming and J lost 8 bases; unmatched junction nucleotides: 11. CDR3 sequence: CASSSHSGGGYEQFF. The CDR3 coding sequence is TGTGCCAGCAGCTCCCACTCGGGAGGCGGGTATGAGCAGTTCTTC.

This CDR3 reads CASSKGEVSSYEQYF. The DNA of the CDR3 is TGTGCCAGTAGTAAAGGGGAGGTGAGCTCCTACGAGCAGTACTTC. The gene calls are TRBV19 and TRBJ2-7, with D possibly matching TRBD2 (6 bases). Germline V gives CDR1 LNHDA, CDR2 SQIVND (reference sequence). The CDR3 runs to 15 residues. The germline V and J ends were trimmed by 4 bases and 0 bases, with 13 bases remaining between them.

The chain carries TRBV2 and TRBJ2-2; 8 bases are shared with TRBD2. Per germline, CDR1 SNHLY and CDR2 FYNNEI. The junction had 6 bases not matched to a gene; V was cut back by 2 bases and J by 4 bases. CDR3 size: 16 residues. The CDR3 spells CASSEFNGRATGELFF. The CDR3 DNA follows: TGTGCCAGCAGTGAATTTAACGGGAGGGCCACCGGGGAGCTGTTTTTT.